Sequencing of this T cell receptor beta chain was carried out in a study of T cells in localized non-small cell lung cancer. Findings of the study overall: Greater blood T cell density accompanied longer overall survival. Within adjacent lung there appeared a median around 55 of the top 100 tumor clones.

Sequencing used immunoSEQ multiplex PCR; TCRdb keeps in-frame clones, though not all of them. The table includes 130,000 or so clones, 89% detected once. Germline assignment: CDR1 SGHRS and CDR2 YFSETQ. V dropped 0 bases and J dropped 7; count of bases not matched to a gene: 11. This CDR3 comprises 16 residues. Of note for this clone: What it binds is not known.

The sequenced sample was peripheral blood, obtained before any cancer treatment. The receptor comes from a female donor at least 60 years old with stage I lung adenocarcinoma. The V gene is TRBV5-1, the J gene TRBJ2-3; 7 positions agree with TRBD1. The CDR3, as DNA: TGCGCCAGCAGCTTGGCACCGGGACAGTCCACTAATACGCAGTATTTT. It specifies CASSLAPGQSTNTQYF.